Below, 12 T cell receptor beta chains from the same sample are listed, as sequenced in a study of tumor-infiltrating lymphocytes in primary liver carcinoma. Unsorted whole blood supplied the RNA, and germline DNA was extracted too. With around 490 ng total RNA as template and a constant-region primer, TCR beta cDNA was made. Employing slightly modified ARM-PCR, three nested multiplex PCR rounds were run, and these gave rise to the TCR beta libraries. The opening two PCR rounds, 10 cycles each, paired TRBV1-TRBV30 forward primers with a C-beta reverse primer. One entry per CDR3 protein, called by TCRdb with MiXCR from the multiplex PCR reads. The sample holds some 190,000 distinct CDR3 sequences, about 55% seen once. The sequencing sample was made of peripheral blood. Receptor source: a man aged 35 to 55 with primary liver carcinoma and hepatitis B virus infection.

The DNA for the CDR3 is TGTGCCAGCAGCTTGGGGGGATCGGGACTACTCACAGATACGCAGTATTTT. Translating gives CASSLGGSGLLTDTQYF. The V and J genes are TRBV13 and TRBJ2-3; 7 nucleotides align to TRBD2. The CDR3 extends over 17 amino acids. Germline V gene sequence: CDR1 PRHDT, CDR2 FYEKMQ (reference sequence). The trim removed 3 bases at V and 2 bases at J, leaving 11 bases unmatched.

The chain couples TRBV11-2 to TRBJ2-3; 9 bases agree with TRBD2. With V trimmed by 4 bases and J by 2 bases, 10 bases remained unmatched. Germline V CDR1 and CDR2: SGHAT, FQNNGV. CDR3 size: 17 residues. CDR3 nucleotide sequence: TGTGCCAGCAGCTCTAGCGGGATGAGGGTACACACAGATACGCAGTATTTT. Its protein is CASSSSGMRVHTDTQYF.

This clonotype was detected many times. The V gene is TRBV11-2, the J gene TRBJ1-1; D is ambiguous. With 5 bases removed from V and 4 bases from J, the gap between germline ends came to 14 bases. Germline V gene lookup returns CDR1 SGHAT and CDR2 FQNNGV. The CDR3 is 14 amino acids. The chain's CDR3 is CASSPRTGGTEAFF. Here the CDR3 DNA reads TGTGCCAGCAGCCCAAGGACCGGAGGCACTGAAGCTTTCTTT. The full variable domain, with the rest looked up from reference TRBV11-2 and TRBJ1-1, is EAGVAQSPRYKIIEKRQSVAFWCNPISGHATLYWYQQILGQGPKLLIQFQNNGVVDDSQLPKDRFSAERLKGVDSTLKIQPAKLEDSAVYLCASSPRTGGTEAFFGQGTRLTVV.

Of note for this clonotype: A much larger clone differs by one base, so this may be a read error. The V gene is TRBV11-2, the J gene TRBJ2-1; tentatively, D is TRBD2 (5 bases). The CDR3 length is 15 residues. The V and J ends lost 8 bases and 9 bases respectively, with 23 bases between them. Germline V gene data show CDR1 as SGHAT and CDR2 as FQNNGV. CDR3 in DNA: TGTGCCAGCCTTTATAGCGCGAGTTTATTCAGTGAGCAGTTCTTC. Its protein is CASLYSASLFSEQFF.

This clonotype was observed a handful of times. The genes are TRBV4-2 and TRBJ1-1; 11 bases align to TRBD1. Germline V lookup: CDR1 LGHNA, CDR2 YNFKEQ. Trimming took 4 bases from V and 5 from J; bases not matched to a gene: 3. CDR3 length equals 14 residues. The CDR3 here is CASSRGQGGTEAFF. The CDR3 DNA follows: TGTGCCAGCAGCCGGGGACAGGGGGGGACTGAAGCTTTCTTT.

The rearrangement uses TRBV29-1 and TRBJ1-2; D is ambiguous. The CDR3 extends over 14 amino acids. V was cut by 7 bases and J by 3 bases, with 18 bases left in between. Germline V gene sequence: CDR1 SQVTM, CDR2 ANQGSEA. The CDR3 sequence is CSAPAGQWDYGYTF. The CDR3 DNA is TGCAGCGCCCCGGCTGGTCAGTGGGACTATGGCTACACCTTC.

Turning to this clonotype: At one end, the junction sequence differs from germline, possibly due to a read error. The rearrangement links TRBV11-2 to TRBJ2-1; TRBD1 matches 7 bases. Per the germline V gene, CDR1 is SGHAT and CDR2 is FQNNGV. The CDR3 sequence is 15 residues long. The CDR3: CASSYRGTRLDEQLF. The CDR3 DNA reads as TGTGCCAGCAGTTACAGGGGCACTAGGCTCGATGAGCAGCTCTTC.

This clonotype occurred a few times. This clone may be a read error of a much larger clone one base away. V and J are TRBV11-2 and TRBJ2-1; the D gene is possibly TRBD2 (5 bases). Between the trimmed V and J ends, which lost 2 bases and 0 bases, there was a span of 11 bases. Germline V gene data show CDR1 as SGHAT and CDR2 as FQNNGV. The length of the CDR3 is 16 residues. The CDR3 is CASSLRLGASYNEQFF. The CDR3 DNA reads as TGTGCCAGCAGCTTAAGGCTGGGAGCCTCCTACAATGAGCAGTTCTTC. Combining the CDR3 with reference TRBV11-2 and TRBJ2-1 gives the whole variable domain EAGVAQSPRYKIIEKRQSVAFWCNPISGHATLYWYQQILGQGPKLLIQFQNNGVVDDSQLPKDRFSAERLKGVDSTLKIQPAKLEDSAVYLCASSLRLGASYNEQFFGPGTRLTVL.

A note on this clonotype: At one end, the junction sequence differs from germline, possibly due to a read error. The chain combines TRBV10-3 with TRBJ2-1; 8 nucleotides match TRBD1. This CDR3 spans 17 amino acids. Germline values: CDR1 ENHRY, CDR2 SYGVKD. CDR3 nucleotide sequence: TGTGCCATCAGTGATAGGACAGGGATGAGCTCCTACAATGAGCGGTTCTTC. This sequence encodes CAISDRTGMSSYNERFF.

A word on this clonotype: The conserved phenylalanine or tryptophan is not found at the CDR3 terminus, so this likely reflects a read error. CDR3 bases: TGTGCTAGCAGCTTCTGGGAGACCCAGTACTCC. It yields the protein CASSFWETQYS. The chain links TRBV11-2 to TRBJ2-5; D call uncertain. This CDR3 is built from 11 residues. CDR1 SGHAT and CDR2 FQNNGV come from the germline V gene.

J is TRBJ2-7 and V is TRBV6-5; TRBD2 matches at 8 bases. The CDR3 runs 13 residues. With 8 bases clipped from V and 4 bases from J, the junction kept 7 bases outside the gene matches. Germline lookup yields CDR1 MNHEY and CDR2 SVGAGI. As DNA, the CDR3 is TGTGCCAGCCCGGGACTAGTGGGATACGAGCAGTACTTC. Residues: CASPGLVGYEQYF.

This chain joins TRBV5-4 and TRBJ2-5; 14 positions match TRBD2. The trim removed 4 bases at V and 2 bases at J, leaving 13 bases unmatched. Germline CDR1 is SGHNT and CDR2 is YYREEE (reference sequence). This CDR3 is 19 amino acids long. The CDR3 reads CASSTLRGLAGGVQETQYF. In DNA, the CDR3 is TGTGCCAGCAGCACCCTACGAGGACTAGCGGGAGGCGTGCAAGAGACCCAGTACTTC.